The 7 T cell receptor beta chains given below trace back to one sample, sequenced in a study of cytomegalovirus exposure and HLA in healthy donors. Profiled with immunoSEQ multiplex PCR; TCRdb holds only in-frame clones, not every one. The sample gives 50,000 to 65,000 clones, roughly 94% of which show up once; about 6.5% is in the top ten. The sequencing input was PBMCs. These TCRs come from a woman aged 18-29 years in good health and CMV-seropositive.

The chain joins TRBV6-1 to TRBJ2-5; a possible D gene is TRBD2 (6 bases). The CDR3 runs to 15 residues. Trimming removed 6 bases at V and 5 bases at J, with 19 bases between. CDR1 MNHNS and CDR2 SASEGT come from the germline V gene. The DNA for the CDR3 is TGTGCCAGCAGGACGACAGCATTAGGGAGGGAGACCCAGTACTTC. Residues: CASRTTALGRETQYF.

V usage is TRBV7-8 and J usage is TRBJ1-5, with D perhaps matching TRBD1 (5 bases). This CDR3 contains 18 residues. V shed 4 bases and J shed 0 bases, with 19 bases lying between them. CDR1 SGHVS and CDR2 FQNEAQ come from the germline V gene. CDR3 sequence reads: CASSSRAPADYSNQPQHF. CDR3 sequence (DNA): TGTGCCAGCAGCTCCAGGGCCCCGGCGGACTATAGCAATCAGCCCCAGCATTTT. Full variable domain (missing parts from reference TRBV7-8 and TRBJ1-5): GAGVSQSPRYKVAKRGQDVALRCDPISGHVSLFWYQQALGQGPEFLTYFQNEAQLDKSGLPSDRFFAERPEGSVSTLKIQRTQQEDSAVYLCASSSRAPADYSNQPQHFGDGTRLSIL.

The rearrangement joins TRBV30 to TRBJ2-7, with 11 positions matching TRBD2. Trimming at V came to 5 bases and at J to 3 bases, leaving 9 bases not matched to a gene. This CDR3 region has 15 residues. The V gene's germline CDR1 is GTSNPN and CDR2 SVGIG (reference sequence). DNA of the CDR3: TGTGCCTGGGGTAGCGGGAGGGCCCAGGGCTACGAGCAGTACTTC. It encodes CAWGSGRAQGYEQYF.

The CDR3 loop reads CASSRGTGQETQYF. For the CDR3, the DNA is TGTGCCAGCAGCAGGGGGACAGGTCAAGAGACCCAGTACTTC. The chain carries TRBV6-5 and TRBJ2-5, with 8 bases that match TRBD1. This CDR3 spans 14 amino acids. The germline V gene encodes CDR1 MNHEY and CDR2 SVGAGI. V lost 6 bases to trimming and J lost 2 bases; unmatched junction nucleotides: 5.

This rearrangement joins TRBV5-5 to TRBJ1-5, with D possibly being TRBD1 (5 bases). The CDR3 runs 15 residues. The V end was cut by 4 bases, the J end by 5 bases, with 16 bases between. Per the germline V gene, CDR1 is SGHKS and CDR2 is YYEKEE (reference sequence). The CDR3 protein is CASSPSGRVDQPQHF. The CDR3 coding sequence is TGTGCCAGCAGCCCTTCGGGCAGGGTCGATCAGCCCCAGCATTTT. The entire variable domain, with the rest obtained from reference TRBV5-5 and TRBJ1-5, is as follows: DAGVTQSPTHLIKTRGQQVTLRCSPISGHKSVSWYQQVLGQGPQFIFQYYEKEERGRGNFPDRFSARQFPNYSSELNVNALLLGDSALYLCASSPSGRVDQPQHFGDGTRLSIL.

Turning to this clone: The junction does not match germline at one end; this may be a read error. This chain uses TRBV28 with TRBJ2-7; D not certain. The CDR3 has 14 amino acids. Per the germline V gene, CDR1 is MDHEN and CDR2 is SYDVKM. The CDR3: CASSLGITRMNRNF. The CDR3 region has the DNA TGTGCCAGCAGTTTAGGTATTACGAGGATGAACCGTAACTTC.

The chain joins TRBV4-1 to TRBJ1-5; D not certain. V was trimmed by 4 bases and J by 0 bases, leaving 16 bases between them. The CDR3 contains 17 residues. Looked up from germline, CDR1 is MGHRA and CDR2 is YSYEKL. The CDR3 bases are TGCGCCAGCAGCCTTCGGCACGGGGATTATAGCAATCAGCCCCAGCATTTT. Translation: CASSLRHGDYSNQPQHF.